A single sample gave rise to the 18 T cell receptor beta chains below, sequenced in a study of OX40 agonist ivuxolimab in advanced cancers. Profiling relied on immunoSEQ multiplex PCR, and the TCRdb table lists in-frame clones only, not all of them. The sample has around 86,000 clones; around four fifths are singletons. This material consisted of CD4+ or CD8+ T cells sorted from blood, taken in a trial of the OX40 agonist ivuxolimab. The origin of the receptors is an adult with an advanced solid tumor such as melanoma, head and neck, liver or kidney cancer.

The J gene is TRBJ1-2, the V gene TRBV5-1, with TRBD1 matching 7 bases. V shed 4 bases, J shed 2 bases, and the junction held 17 bases outside the gene matches. Germline assignment: CDR1 SGHRS and CDR2 YFSETQ. The CDR3 has 18 amino acids. CDR3 bases: TGCGCCAGCAGCAGGGGTCCCGGGACAGCGAACAAGAACTATGGCTACACCTTC. It codes for CASSRGPGTANKNYGYTF.

V gene TRBV2 combines with J gene TRBJ1-5; D ambiguous. Germline CDR1 reads SNHLY; CDR2 reads FYNNEI. The CDR3 is 16 residues long. V lost 6 bases and J 1 base, leaving 16 bases between the germline ends. CDR3 region: CASRRVEGRSNQPQHF. CDR3 DNA: TGTGCCAGCAGAAGAGTGGAGGGTCGGAGCAATCAGCCCCAGCATTTT. Full variable domain (outside the CDR3, taken from reference TRBV2 and TRBJ1-5): EPEVTQTPSHQVTQMGQEVILRCVPISNHLYFYWYRQILGQKVEFLVSFYNNEISEKSEIFDDQFSVERPDGSNFTLKIRSTKLEDSAMYFCASRRVEGRSNQPQHFGDGTRLSIL.

This chain links TRBV7-3 with TRBJ2-5; the match to TRBD2 covers 7 bases. This CDR3 comprises 13 residues. Germline lookup yields CDR1 SGHTA and CDR2 FQGTGA. The trim removed 2 bases at V and 9 bases at J, leaving 6 bases unmatched. The CDR3 coding sequence is TGTGCCAGCAGCTTACGGGGGGTCACCCCCCAGTACTTC. This encodes CASSLRGVTPQYF. The full variable domain, its missing parts supplied by reference TRBV7-3 and TRBJ2-5, is GAGVSQTPSNKVTEKGKYVELRCDPISGHTALYWYRQSLGQGPEFLIYFQGTGAADDSGLPNDRFFAVRPEGSVSTLKIQRTERGDSAVYLCASSLRGVTPQYFGPGTRLLVL.

This chain joins TRBV7-2 and TRBJ1-6; TRBD1 agrees at 9 bases. CDR1 is SGHTA, CDR2 FQGNSA, per germline. This CDR3 comprises 16 residues. V trimming: 5 bases; J trimming: 13 bases; junction bases outside the gene matches: 15. CDR3 sequence reads: CASSPDRGIIQPPLHF. The DNA for the CDR3 is TGTGCCAGCAGCCCCGACAGGGGGATCATCCAGCCTCCCCTCCACTTT.

This clone was seen a few times. The V gene is TRBV11-1, the J gene TRBJ2-1, with 13 bases identical to TRBD2. There are 15 residues in the CDR3. The V and J ends lost 3 bases and 8 bases, in that order; junction bases with no gene match: 4. Germline values: CDR1 SGHAT, CDR2 FQDESV (reference sequence). The CDR3 region has the DNA TGTGCCAGCAGCTTGCGGACTAGCGGGGGAGATGAGCAGTTCTTC. This sequence encodes CASSLRTSGGDEQFF.

The chain has TRBV5-1 and TRBJ2-5; D not resolved. V lost 4 bases and J 4 bases, leaving 14 bases between the germline ends. Germline V gene sequence: CDR1 SGHRS, CDR2 YFSETQ. CDR3 length: 14 amino acids. CDR3 amino acids: CASSPGGVGETQYF. The DNA of the CDR3 is TGCGCCAGCAGCCCCGGTGGAGTCGGAGAGACCCAGTACTTC.

On this clone: Different DNA sequences within this sample yield the same CDR3. The V and J genes are TRBV29-1 and TRBJ1-1; unclear D gene. V was pared by 5 bases and J by 2 bases, with 9 bases between. Germline lookup yields CDR1 SQVTM and CDR2 ANQGSEA. This CDR3 has 12 amino acids. CDR3 residues: CSVSRGNTEAFF. The CDR3 DNA is TGCAGCGTTTCCAGAGGTAACACTGAAGCTTTCTTT. The variable domain in full, completed from reference TRBV29-1 and TRBJ1-1, reads SAVISQKPSRDICQRGTSLTIQCQVDSQVTMMFWYRQQPGQSLTLIATANQGSEATYESGFVIDKFPISRPNLTFSTLTVSNMSPEDSSIYLCSVSRGNTEAFFGQGTRLTVV.

This clone is a singleton in its sample. The chain has TRBV28 and TRBJ2-7; D gene uncertain. V lost 8 bases, J lost 3 bases, and 14 bases lay in between. This CDR3 spans 13 amino acids. Germline loops: CDR1 MDHEN, CDR2 SYDVKM. CDR3 nucleotide sequence: TGTGCCAGCCGAAATCCAACGATCTACGAGCAGTACTTC. It translates to CASRNPTIYEQYF.

CDR3 bases: TGTGCCAGTATGGAGGGTGCGGCCAAAAACATTCAGTACTTC. Its translation is CASMEGAAKNIQYF. The chain links TRBV19 to TRBJ2-4, with D perhaps TRBD2 (6 bases). The CDR3 is 14 residues long. The V and J ends lost 7 bases and 1 base respectively, with 11 bases between them. In germline, CDR1 is LNHDA, CDR2 SQIVND (reference sequence).

The chain links TRBV15 to TRBJ2-7; 10 bases fit TRBD2. Germline V gene sequence: CDR1 LNHNV, CDR2 YYDKDF (reference sequence). The J segment lost 6 bases and the V segment lost 4 bases, leaving 6 bases of the junction unmatched. This CDR3 has 14 amino acids. In DNA form, the CDR3 reads TGTGCCACCAGCAAGCTAGCGGGGGTCCCCGAGCAGTACGTC. Amino acid sequence: CATSKLAGVPEQYV.

This clone was counted a few times. Sequence at one end of the junction differs from germline and may be a read error. The rearrangement links TRBV28 to TRBJ2-2, with D maybe TRBD2 (6 bases). Germline V gene data show CDR1 as MDHEN and CDR2 as SYDVKM. This CDR3 region has 12 residues. The CDR3 here is CTTGENTGELFF. CDR3 nucleotide sequence: TGCACGACGGGGGAGAACACCGGGGAGCTGTTTTTT.

The chain uses TRBV7-2 and TRBJ2-2; D may be TRBD2 (5 bases). Germline assignment: CDR1 SGHTA and CDR2 FQGNSA. Trimming removed 1 base at V and 1 base at J, with 13 bases between. The CDR3 loop spans 17 amino acids. The CDR3 region is CASSLGVLAGNTGELFF. Here the CDR3 DNA reads TGTGCCAGCAGCTTAGGGGTTCTGGCGGGGAACACCGGGGAGCTGTTTTTT.

This chain links TRBV5-8 with TRBJ2-5; 9 bases match TRBD2. Losses at the gene ends were 1 base for V and 5 bases for J; bases not matched to a gene: 6. Germline CDR1 reads SGHTS; CDR2 reads YDEGEE. The CDR3 spans 15 residues. This chain's CDR3 is CASSLWSAGGETQYF. The DNA of the CDR3 is TGTGCCAGCAGCTTGTGGTCCGCGGGGGGGGAGACCCAGTACTTC.

J is TRBJ2-6 and V is TRBV30, with unresolved D. Germline V lookup: CDR1 GTSNPN, CDR2 SVGIG (reference sequence). The CDR3 loop spans 15 amino acids. V was clipped by 4 bases and J by 0 bases, with 10 bases between them. The DNA for the CDR3 is TGTGCCTGGACTCCTCTTAGCTCTGGGGCCAACGTCCTGACTTTC. Residues: CAWTPLSSGANVLTF.

The chain employs TRBV5-6 and TRBJ2-5; 10 bases are a match to TRBD2. The V gene end was trimmed by 3 bases and the J gene end by 2 bases; junction bases not matched to a gene: 7. The CDR3 has 16 residues. Germline V CDR1 and CDR2: SGHDT, YYEEEE. Here the CDR3 reads CASSYASGGSQETQYF. CDR3 nucleotides: TGTGCCAGCAGCTATGCTAGCGGGGGATCTCAAGAGACCCAGTACTTC.

This chain joins TRBV7-9 and TRBJ2-3, with D maybe TRBD2 (8 bases). Per the germline V gene, CDR1 is SEHNR and CDR2 is FQNEAQ (reference sequence). Trimming cost V 4 bases and J 2 bases, with 19 bases left between them. The CDR3 is 17 amino acids. For the CDR3, the DNA is TGTGCCAGCAGCTCAATGCGGACAGGACTAGCCACAGATACGCAGTATTTT. Translation gives CASSSMRTGLATDTQYF.

This sequence joins TRBV28 and TRBJ2-3; TRBD1 might be the D (7 bases). V shed 7 bases and J shed 2 bases, with 13 bases lying between them. This CDR3 spans 14 amino acids. Germline V gives CDR1 MDHEN, CDR2 SYDVKM. DNA of the CDR3: TGTGCCAGCATCGCGGGACAGTTCACAGATACGCAGTATTTT. Residues: CASIAGQFTDTQYF.

The chain couples TRBV6-5 to TRBJ1-3; D is unclear. CDR3 length: 12 residues. Germline CDR1 is MNHEY and CDR2 is SVGAGI. V was shortened by 8 bases and J by 3 bases, with 8 bases between the two germline ends. In DNA, the CDR3 is TGTGCCAGCGGGGTTAGTGGAAACACCATATATTTT. It translates to CASGVSGNTIYF.